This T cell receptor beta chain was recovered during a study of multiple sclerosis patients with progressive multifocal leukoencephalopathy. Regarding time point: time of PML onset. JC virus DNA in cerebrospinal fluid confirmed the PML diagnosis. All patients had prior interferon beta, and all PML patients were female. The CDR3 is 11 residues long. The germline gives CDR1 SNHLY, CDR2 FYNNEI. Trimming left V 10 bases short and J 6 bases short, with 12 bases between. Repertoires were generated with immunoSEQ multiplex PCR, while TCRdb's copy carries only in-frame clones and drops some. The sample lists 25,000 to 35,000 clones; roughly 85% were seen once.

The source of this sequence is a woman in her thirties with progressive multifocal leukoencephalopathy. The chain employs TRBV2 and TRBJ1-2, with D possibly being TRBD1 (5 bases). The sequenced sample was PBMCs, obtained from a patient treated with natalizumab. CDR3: CATRGLHGYTF. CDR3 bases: TGTGCCACGAGGGGTCTGCATGGCTACACCTTC.